Following are 25 T cell receptor beta chains from one sample sequenced in a study of blood T cell repertoires in COVID-19. Assay: immunoSEQ multiplex PCR; the TCRdb copy retains only in-frame clones and omits some. The sample carries about 20,000 clones, approximately 88% recorded once. The sequenced material came from peripheral blood. The receptors derive from a human donor in a cohort sampled during active COVID-19.

A remark on this clone: A read error may produce the germline difference seen at one junction end. The gene calls are TRBV6-6 and TRBJ1-5; D is uncertain. The germline V gene encodes CDR1 MNHNY and CDR2 SVGAGI (reference sequence). This CDR3 has 13 residues. CDR3 residues: CATRIDSNRPQHF. The DNA of the CDR3 is TGTGCCACACGAATAGATAGCAATCGGCCCCAGCATTTT.

The V and J genes are TRBV30 and TRBJ2-7; TRBD2 aligns across 13 bases. The germline CDR1 and CDR2 sequences are GTSNPN and SVGIG (reference sequence). The CDR3 runs 14 residues. Losses at the gene ends were 6 bases for V and 1 base for J; bases not matched to a gene: 3. The CDR3, as DNA: TGTGCCTGCACTAGCGGGGGGGGGTCCTACGAGCAGTACTTC. This gives the protein CACTSGGGSYEQYF.

V is TRBV13 and J is TRBJ1-1; 9 bases are a match to TRBD1. The CDR3 is 14 amino acids. Germline V gene data show CDR1 as PRHDT and CDR2 as FYEKMQ (reference sequence). V lost 4 bases to trimming and J lost 1 base; unmatched junction nucleotides: 1. The CDR3 DNA is TGTGCCAGCAGCTCGGGACAGGGGAACACTGAAGCTTTCTTT. This codes for CASSSGQGNTEAFF. The full variable domain, its missing parts supplied by reference TRBV13 and TRBJ1-1, is AAGVIQSPRHLIKEKRETATLKCYPIPRHDTVYWYQQGPGQDPQFLISFYEKMQSDKGSIPDRFSAQQFSDYHSELNMSSLELGDSALYFCASSSGQGNTEAFFGQGTRLTVV.

The chain is built from TRBV28 and TRBJ2-1, with a tentative D call TRBD2 (6 bases). Germline V gene lookup returns CDR1 MDHEN and CDR2 SYDVKM. The CDR3 loop spans 13 amino acids. The ends were cut back, 7 bases at V and 4 bases at J, with 11 bases in the middle. Here the CDR3 reads CASMLASYNEQFF. Written as DNA, the CDR3 is TGTGCCAGCATGCTAGCGTCATACAATGAGCAGTTCTTC. Full variable domain (remainder filled in from reference TRBV28 and TRBJ2-1): DVKVTQSSRYLVKRTGEKVFLECVQDMDHENMFWYRQDPGLGLRLIYFSYDVKMKEKGDIPEGYSVSREKKERFSLILESASTNQTSMYLCASMLASYNEQFFGPGTRLTVL.

This chain links TRBV6-5 with TRBJ2-7; 7 positions agree with TRBD2. V lost 6 bases and J lost 3; bases outside the gene matches: 8. Germline-derived CDR1 and CDR2 are MNHEY and SVGAGI. The CDR3 consists of 14 residues. The CDR3 bases are TGTGCCAGCAGATTGAGCGGGGTTAACTACGAGCAGTACTTC. Its translation: CASRLSGVNYEQYF.

CDR3 sequence (DNA): TGCGCCAGCTTCCGGGAGGGTTTGTCCGGCTACACCTTC. This codes for CASFREGLSGYTF. This chain joins TRBV5-1 and TRBJ1-2, with D hard to call. Trimming took off 7 bases at V and 8 bases at J, with 18 bases between the two ends. Germline CDR1 and CDR2: SGHRS and YFSETQ. This CDR3 spans 13 amino acids.

This chain joins TRBV5-1 and TRBJ2-7; 7 nucleotides agree with TRBD1. V dropped 4 bases and J dropped 6; count of bases not matched to a gene: 13. Germline V lookup: CDR1 SGHRS, CDR2 YFSETQ. This CDR3 is built from 15 residues. The CDR3 nucleotides read TGCGCCAGCAGCCCCGGTGACAGGGAAGTGGGCGAGCAGTACTTC. It specifies CASSPGDREVGEQYF.

The chain recombines TRBV5-1 with TRBJ2-5; TRBD1 matches 12 bases. The germline CDR1 and CDR2 sequences are SGHRS and YFSETQ. The CDR3 has 15 residues. V was clipped by 6 bases and J by 7 bases; unmatched bases: 10. This chain's CDR3 is CASTPGTGGDVTQYF. CDR3 in DNA: TGCGCCAGCACTCCCGGGACAGGGGGCGACGTGACCCAGTACTTC.

The chain couples TRBV11-2 to TRBJ2-1, with D unresolved. The CDR3 has 12 residues. Between the trimmed V and J ends, which lost 0 bases and 7 bases, there was a span of 4 bases. Germline-derived CDR1 and CDR2 are SGHAT and FQNNGV. The CDR3 nucleotides read TGTGCCAGCAGCTTAGACGGGAATGAGCAGTTCTTC. Its protein is CASSLDGNEQFF.

The chain has TRBV7-3 and TRBJ2-7; D unresolved. The V gene's germline CDR1 is SGHTA and CDR2 FQGTGA. The CDR3 contains 13 residues. The ends were cut back, 2 bases at V and 5 bases at J, with 10 bases in the middle. The DNA of the CDR3 is TGTGCCAGCAGCTTAGGGCCCGGCAACGAGCAGTACTTC. Protein: CASSLGPGNEQYF.

The rearrangement uses TRBV10-3 and TRBJ2-6; D possibly corresponds to TRBD1 (6 bases). Trimming removed 6 bases from V and 0 bases from J, with 15 bases in between. The CDR3 totals 17 residues. Germline V gene lookup returns CDR1 ENHRY and CDR2 SYGVKD. CDR3 DNA: TGTGCCATCAGAGGGGCCAGGGGTAGCTCTGGGGCCAACGTCCTGACTTTC. It specifies CAIRGARGSSGANVLTF.

This clone has a handful of counts. This chain joins TRBV10-1 and TRBJ2-2, with 11 bases that match TRBD2. Germline V gene data show CDR1 as WNHNN and CDR2 as SYGVQD (reference sequence). Trimming removed 3 bases from V and 7 bases from J; junction bases left unmatched: 10. The CDR3 length is 17 residues. This CDR3 is CASSDILTSGSFGELFF. The CDR3 nucleotides are TGCGCCAGCAGTGACATCTTAACTAGCGGGAGTTTCGGGGAGCTGTTTTTT.

The rearrangement joins TRBV13 to TRBJ2-1, with TRBD2 as a possible D gene (7 bases). CDR1 is PRHDT and CDR2 is FYEKMQ in the germline V gene (reference sequence). The CDR3 totals 15 residues. The V end lost 6 bases, the J end lost 5 bases, and 17 bases lay between the germline ends. The CDR3 region is CASSPSGAGDNEQFF. In DNA, the CDR3 is TGTGCCAGCAGTCCCTCAGGGGCGGGGGACAATGAGCAGTTCTTC.

CDR3 bases: TGTGCCAGCAGTTACCCCACAGGGGGTACTGAAGCTTTCTTT. Translated: CASSYPTGGTEAFF. The chain couples TRBV6-2 or TRBV6-3 to TRBJ1-1, with 8 bases aligning to TRBD1. The germline V gene encodes CDR1 MNHEY and CDR2 SVGEGT. This CDR3 has 14 residues. Unmatched junction bases numbered 4, after V lost 2 bases and J lost 5 bases.

The gene calls are TRBV30 and TRBJ2-7; the match to TRBD1 covers 10 bases. The germline CDR1 and CDR2 sequences are GTSNPN and SVGIG (reference sequence). J was trimmed by 5 bases and V by 5 bases; bases with no gene match: 3. This CDR3 has 12 amino acids. DNA for the CDR3: TGTGCCTGGGACAGGGGGCTTAACGAGCAGTACTTC. It yields the protein CAWDRGLNEQYF.

This clone occurred once. J is TRBJ2-3 and V is TRBV12-3 or TRBV12-4; no clear D gene. The CDR3 consists of 13 residues. V gave up 5 bases and J gave up 5 bases, with 11 bases separating them. This chain's CDR3 is CASSPRLEDTQYF. The CDR3 DNA follows: TGTGCCAGCAGTCCGAGGTTGGAAGATACGCAGTATTTT.

The chain's CDR3 is CASSRDRMGEQFF. In DNA form, the CDR3 reads TGTGCCAGCAGCCGGGACAGGATGGGTGAGCAGTTCTTC. V usage is TRBV11-3 and J usage is TRBJ2-1; TRBD1 agrees at 8 bases. Trimming took 5 bases from V and 9 from J; bases not matched to a gene: 6. The CDR3 length is 13 residues. The V gene's germline CDR1 is SGHNT and CDR2 YENEEA.

This chain joins TRBV6-5 and TRBJ2-3; TRBD1 aligns across 8 bases. Per the germline V gene, CDR1 is MNHEY and CDR2 is SVGAGI. V shed 8 bases, J shed 8 bases, and the junction held 12 bases outside the gene matches. The CDR3 has 14 amino acids. Here the CDR3 reads CASQTGDRGVTQYF. The CDR3 DNA follows: TGTGCCAGCCAGACAGGGGACCGGGGTGTTACGCAGTATTTT.

The V call is TRBV4-2, the J call TRBJ1-6; 10 bases are shared with TRBD1. The CDR3 length is 16 residues. V lost 4 bases to trimming and J lost 9 bases; unmatched junction nucleotides: 9. CDR1 and CDR2 from the germline V gene are LGHNA and YNFKEQ. CDR3 region: CASSRGQGEYGSPLHF. DNA for the CDR3: TGTGCCAGCAGCCGAGGACAGGGGGAGTACGGTTCACCCCTCCACTTT.

This chain connects TRBV7-9 to TRBJ1-2; D might be TRBD1 (6 bases). Germline V gene lookup returns CDR1 SEHNR and CDR2 FQNEAQ (reference sequence). V lost 5 bases and J 8 bases, leaving 18 bases between the germline ends. CDR3 length: 14 residues. CDR3 coding DNA: TGTGCCAGCAGCCGATCGGGGGGGGCGCTGGGCTACACCTTC. Translated: CASSRSGGALGYTF.

The genes are TRBV4-2 and TRBJ1-2, with TRBD1 matching 8 bases. Germline V gives CDR1 LGHNA, CDR2 YNFKEQ. The V gene end was trimmed by 2 bases and the J gene end by 5 bases; junction bases not matched to a gene: 7. CDR3 length: 15 residues. DNA for the CDR3: TGTGCCAGCAGCCAATACGTGCGACAGGGGTATGGCTACACCTTC. Protein sequence: CASSQYVRQGYGYTF.

The table lists this clone with a few counts. V and J are TRBV27 and TRBJ1-6; D gene ambiguous. Looked up from germline, CDR1 is MNHEY and CDR2 is SMNVEV (reference sequence). Trimming took off 6 bases at V and 6 bases at J, with 9 bases between the two ends. This CDR3 has 13 residues. In nucleotides, the CDR3 is TGTGCCAGCAGGACGGGAACTAATTCACCCCTCCACTTT. Translating gives CASRTGTNSPLHF.

The chain has TRBV6-5 and TRBJ2-7; D uncertain. From germline, CDR1 is MNHEY and CDR2 SVGAGI. The CDR3 covers 15 residues. The V gene lost 5 bases and the J gene lost 0 bases, with 14 bases spanning the gap. The CDR3 protein is CASSPPRWVSYEQYF. The CDR3 DNA reads TGTGCCAGCAGTCCTCCGAGGTGGGTCTCCTACGAGCAGTACTTC.

The genes are TRBV28 and TRBJ2-2; TRBD1 aligns across 7 bases. From germline, CDR1 is MDHEN and CDR2 SYDVKM. CDR3 length equals 17 residues. J gave up 5 bases and V 5 bases, and 14 bases lay outside the gene matches. CDR3 amino acids: CASSPQGRGLITGELFF. DNA of the CDR3: TGTGCCAGCAGTCCCCAGGGAAGGGGGCTAATTACCGGGGAGCTGTTTTTT.

The gene calls are TRBV7-3 and TRBJ1-2; 7 bases match TRBD1. This CDR3 contains 13 residues. V was clipped by 6 bases and J by 3 bases; unmatched bases: 4. The germline V gene encodes CDR1 SGHTA and CDR2 FQGTGA. The CDR3, as DNA: TGTGCCAGCAGTTCCGGGACAGACTATGGCTACACCTTC. The encoded protein is CASSSGTDYGYTF.